These 28 T cell receptor beta chains were all obtained from the same sample, sequenced in a study of cytomegalovirus exposure and HLA in healthy donors. Primers included in the PCR were 60 Vbeta and 13 Jbeta primers. TCRdb keeps only in-frame clones here, not all; method: immunoSEQ multiplex PCR. This sample has 85,000 to 100,000 clones; roughly 80% occur once, and the top ten carry around 3.6%. Sequenced material: PBMCs. All receptors derive from a man aged 35-49 years in good health and CMV-seronegative.

This chain uses TRBV29-1 with TRBJ2-7; tentatively, D is TRBD1 (7 bases). Trimming removed 4 bases from V and 4 bases from J, with 17 bases in between. CDR3 length: 14 amino acids. Germline loops: CDR1 SQVTM, CDR2 ANQGSEA. Here the CDR3 reads CSVGLQGGSYEQYF. As DNA, the CDR3 is TGCAGCGTTGGGCTCCAGGGGGGTAGTTACGAGCAGTACTTC.

This sequence joins TRBV11-2 and TRBJ2-5; no clear D. CDR3 length: 14 amino acids. V was clipped by 1 base and J by 0 bases, with 6 bases between them. In germline, CDR1 is SGHAT, CDR2 FQNNGV. The DNA of the CDR3 is TGTGCCAGCAGCTTAGGCAGGTACCAAGAGACCCAGTACTTC. Its protein product is CASSLGRYQETQYF.

The J gene is TRBJ1-2, the V gene TRBV27, with 8 bases identical to TRBD1. Germline V lookup: CDR1 MNHEY, CDR2 SMNVEV (reference sequence). V dropped 3 bases and J dropped 3; count of bases not matched to a gene: 0. The CDR3 has 13 amino acids. CDR3 DNA: TGTGCCAGCAGTTTGACAGGGGACTATGGCTACACCTTC. This gives the protein CASSLTGDYGYTF.

With regard to this clone: The sample carries other DNA sequences with the same CDR3. V and J are TRBV28 and TRBJ2-5; perhaps TRBD1 as D (6 bases). Trimming removed 6 bases from V and 2 bases from J, with 13 bases in between. The CDR3 is 14 amino acids. From germline, CDR1 is MDHEN and CDR2 SYDVKM. CDR3 coding DNA: TGTGCCAGCAGCCATAGGACAGAACAAGAGACCCAGTACTTC. Its protein is CASSHRTEQETQYF.

This clone has only a few counts. The chain uses TRBV5-1 and TRBJ2-2, with 8 positions matching TRBD2. The germline V gene has CDR1 SGHRS and CDR2 YFSETQ. With 4 bases clipped from V and 7 bases from J, the junction kept 6 bases outside the gene matches. This CDR3 has 14 amino acids. The CDR3 DNA sequence: TGCGCCAGCAGCCCCGGGGGGGCGAGCGGGGAGCTGTTTTTT. Translated: CASSPGGASGELFF.

V is TRBV6-1 and J is TRBJ1-6; 8 positions match TRBD1. CDR1 is MNHNS and CDR2 is SASEGT in the germline V gene. J gave up 7 bases and V 6 bases, and 5 bases lay outside the gene matches. The CDR3 loop spans 14 amino acids. The CDR3 reads CASSGDRINSPLHF. The CDR3 region has the DNA TGTGCCAGCAGCGGGGACAGGATAAATTCACCCCTCCACTTT.

The chain recombines TRBV7-9 with TRBJ2-1; D possibly corresponds to TRBD1 (6 bases). Per the germline V gene, CDR1 is SEHNR and CDR2 is FQNEAQ (reference sequence). The ends were cut back, 2 bases at V and 5 bases at J, with 10 bases in the middle. This CDR3 is 14 amino acids long. In nucleotides, the CDR3 is TGTGCCAGCAGCTTATACCGGGACAACAATGAGCAGTTCTTC. This gives the protein CASSLYRDNNEQFF.

This clone appeared once. The chain links TRBV25-1 to TRBJ1-2, with D tentatively TRBD1 (5 bases). Germline CDR1 MGHDK, CDR2 SYGVNS. V dropped 7 bases and J dropped 2 bases, with 17 bases sitting between them. CDR3 length: 15 residues. The CDR3 loop is CASTPRVGGNYGYTF. CDR3 DNA sequence: TGTGCCAGCACCCCCCGAGTGGGGGGGAACTATGGCTACACCTTC.

Concerning this clone: Other nucleotide sequences from this sample produce the same CDR3. The rearrangement links TRBV30 to TRBJ2-7; D unresolved. Germline CDR1 is GTSNPN and CDR2 is SVGIG (reference sequence). The CDR3 has 11 residues. Trimming left V 0 bases short and J 7 bases short, with 7 bases between. CDR3 region: CAWSVLDEQYF. CDR3 sequence (DNA): TGTGCCTGGAGTGTACTTGATGAGCAGTACTTC.

This clone is a singleton in its sample. This chain links TRBV5-1 with TRBJ2-4, with D perhaps matching TRBD1 (5 bases). Looked up from germline, CDR1 is SGHRS and CDR2 is YFSETQ. The CDR3 sequence is 18 residues long. V lost 0 bases and J 2 bases, leaving 18 bases between the germline ends. The CDR3 loop is CASSLATFRDPTKNIQYF. The CDR3 coding sequence is TGCGCCAGCAGCTTGGCCACTTTCAGGGATCCAACCAAAAACATTCAGTACTTC. The full variable domain, with the rest looked up from reference TRBV5-1 and TRBJ2-4, is KAGVTQTPRYLIKTRGQQVTLSCSPISGHRSVSWYQQTPGQGLQFLFEYFSETQRNKGNFPGRFSGRQFSNSRSEMNVSTLELGDSALYLCASSLATFRDPTKNIQYFGAGTRLSVL.

The rearrangement joins TRBV6-5 to TRBJ2-2, with D tentatively TRBD2 (5 bases). The CDR3 runs to 14 residues. Per germline, CDR1 MNHEY and CDR2 SVGAGI. V was cut by 6 bases and J by 4 bases, with 12 bases left in between. The CDR3 loop is CASSTLGSTGELFF. CDR3 coding DNA: TGTGCCAGCAGCACACTAGGGTCCACCGGGGAGCTGTTTTTT.

This chain joins TRBV19 and TRBJ2-7; 8 nucleotides agree with TRBD1. The CDR3 sequence is 14 residues long. Germline CDR1 LNHDA, CDR2 SQIVND (reference sequence). The V and J ends lost 7 bases and 2 bases, in that order; junction bases with no gene match: 7. The CDR3 DNA sequence: TGTGCCAGTACCCCAGGACAGGGTCCCTACGAGCAGTACTTC. Amino acids: CASTPGQGPYEQYF.

The chain couples TRBV7-8 to TRBJ2-7; possibly TRBD2 for D (6 bases). Per germline, CDR1 SGHVS and CDR2 FQNEAQ. The CDR3 length is 18 residues. V gave up 5 bases and J gave up 2 bases, with 25 bases separating them. Here the CDR3 reads CASSLRGRTTLGTYEQYF. The CDR3 nucleotides read TGTGCCAGCAGCCTTAGAGGACGGACTACTTTGGGGACCTACGAGCAGTACTTC.

This chain joins TRBV6-1 and TRBJ1-6; D uncertain. Germline lookup yields CDR1 MNHNS and CDR2 SASEGT. V lost 7 bases and J lost 6, with 10 bases in between. The CDR3 consists of 13 residues. This CDR3 is CASITPGNSPLHF. CDR3 DNA: TGTGCCAGCATCACTCCCGGTAATTCACCCCTCCACTTT.

The V and J genes are TRBV18 and TRBJ1-1, with a tentative D call TRBD1 (6 bases). The CDR3 runs to 13 residues. Trimming removed 3 bases from V and 5 bases from J, with 10 bases in between. Germline V gene sequence: CDR1 KGHSH, CDR2 LQKENI. The CDR3 region has the DNA TGTGCCAGCTCACCTGAACAGGGAACTGAAGCTTTCTTT. Its protein product is CASSPEQGTEAFF.

V gene TRBV9 combines with J gene TRBJ2-1, with 7 nucleotides matching TRBD1. This CDR3 comprises 14 residues. J gave up 8 bases and V 5 bases, and 10 bases lay outside the gene matches. The germline V gene encodes CDR1 SGDLS and CDR2 YYNGEE. The CDR3 DNA sequence: TGTGCCAGCAGTCGTACTGACAGGGCCCATGAGCAGTTCTTC. This translates into CASSRTDRAHEQFF.

The chain recombines TRBV5-1 with TRBJ1-1, with D unresolved. Germline CDR1 and CDR2: SGHRS and YFSETQ. The CDR3 is made up of 13 amino acids. The ends were cut back, 4 bases at V and 6 bases at J, with 13 bases in the middle. CDR3 amino acids: CASSGTGYAEAFF. CDR3 coding DNA: TGCGCCAGCAGCGGTACGGGATATGCTGAAGCTTTCTTT.

The chain carries TRBV18 and TRBJ2-5; D might be TRBD2 (7 bases). V shed 1 base and J shed 3 bases, with 21 bases lying between them. The germline CDR1 and CDR2 sequences are KGHSH and LQKENI. The CDR3 sequence is 18 residues long. Here the CDR3 DNA reads TGTGCCAGCTCACCACAAATTCCGAGGGGGACTACCGAAGAGACCCAGTACTTC. This translates into CASSPQIPRGTTEETQYF.

The chain joins TRBV5-4 to TRBJ2-7; 7 nucleotides align to TRBD1. V gave up 1 base and J gave up 1 base; unmatched junction bases: 8. This CDR3 region has 16 residues. Germline CDR1 is SGHNT and CDR2 is YYREEE (reference sequence). CDR3 nucleotide sequence: TGTGCCAGCAGCTTGCTGACCCCGACAGGGTCCTACGAGCAGTACTTC. This translates into CASSLLTPTGSYEQYF.

This clone was picked up a small number of times. The gene calls are TRBV10-3 and TRBJ1-4; D gene uncertain. The germline V gene has CDR1 ENHRY and CDR2 SYGVKD. The CDR3 covers 13 residues. V lost 11 bases and J 5 bases, leaving 15 bases between the germline ends. The CDR3 here is CASQTDLNEKLFF. For the CDR3, the DNA is TGTGCCTCACAAACAGACCTCAATGAAAAACTGTTTTTT.

The V call is TRBV7-8, the J call TRBJ2-5, with 8 bases lining up with TRBD2. V lost 3 bases to trimming and J lost 7 bases; unmatched junction nucleotides: 7. Germline-derived CDR1 and CDR2 are SGHVS and FQNEAQ. This CDR3 is 14 amino acids long. The CDR3 here is CASSLGTSIRTQYF. The CDR3 bases are TGTGCCAGCAGCTTGGGGACTAGTATTCGGACCCAGTACTTC.

J is TRBJ1-5 and V is TRBV6-1; D is perhaps TRBD1 (6 bases). Germline CDR1 reads MNHNS; CDR2 reads SASEGT. The V end was cut by 6 bases, the J end by 0 bases, with 9 bases between. The CDR3 has 14 residues. The CDR3 reads CASSQGYSNQPQHF. DNA of the CDR3: TGTGCCAGCAGCCAGGGGTATAGCAATCAGCCCCAGCATTTT.

This rearrangement joins TRBV9 to TRBJ2-2; D possibly corresponds to TRBD1 (5 bases). V gave up 0 bases and J gave up 3 bases, with 9 bases separating them. Germline values: CDR1 SGDLS, CDR2 YYNGEE. This CDR3 has 15 amino acids. CDR3 DNA: TGTGCCAGCAGCGTAGGCAGGGTAGACACCGGGGAGCTGTTTTTT. It specifies CASSVGRVDTGELFF.

The V and J genes are TRBV18 and TRBJ2-6; a possible D gene is TRBD2 (6 bases). The CDR3 runs to 17 residues. Germline assignment: CDR1 KGHSH and CDR2 LQKENI. The ends were cut back, 6 bases at V and 2 bases at J, with 17 bases in the middle. CDR3 sequence reads: CASSQAASATGANVLTF. Here the CDR3 DNA reads TGTGCCAGCTCCCAAGCGGCTAGCGCAACTGGGGCCAACGTCCTGACTTTC. Complete variable domain (other parts from reference TRBV18 and TRBJ2-6): NAGVMQNPRHLVRRRGQEARLRCSPMKGHSHVYWYRQLPEEGLKFMVYLQKENIIDESGMPKERFSAEFPKEGPSILRIQQVVRGDSAAYFCASSQAASATGANVLTFGAGSRLTVL.

The CDR3: CASKLGGPTEAFF. Written as DNA, the CDR3 is TGTGCCAGCAAATTGGGCGGGCCCACTGAAGCTTTCTTT. The V gene is TRBV2, the J gene TRBJ1-1; D is unclear. The CDR3 extends over 13 amino acids. Trimming stripped 7 bases from V and 4 bases from J, with 13 bases between. The germline V gene encodes CDR1 SNHLY and CDR2 FYNNEI.

The chain employs TRBV9 and TRBJ2-7; D unclear. Trimming pared 4 bases from V and 9 bases from J, leaving 14 bases between. Germline CDR1 and CDR2: SGDLS and YYNGEE. This CDR3 has 12 residues. CDR3 nucleotide sequence: TGTGCCAGCAGCCCTAATTCGGTTGTGCAGTACTTC. Amino acids: CASSPNSVVQYF. Based on the CDR3 plus reference TRBV9 and TRBJ2-7, the full variable domain is DSGVTQTPKHLITATGQRVTLRCSPRSGDLSVYWYQQSLDQGLQFLIQYYNGEERAKGNILERFSAQQFPDLHSELNLSSLELGDSALYFCASSPNSVVQYFGPGTRLTVT.

This clone appeared a few times. The chain recombines TRBV19 with TRBJ1-6; TRBD1 agrees at 7 bases. Germline values: CDR1 LNHDA, CDR2 SQIVND (reference sequence). This CDR3 is 14 amino acids long. Trimming removed 5 bases from V and 9 bases from J; junction bases left unmatched: 7. Here the CDR3 DNA reads TGTGCCAGTAGTGGGCAGGGGGATAGTTCACCCCTCCACTTT. This sequence encodes CASSGQGDSSPLHF.

The chain has TRBV28 and TRBJ2-7; D not certain. Trimming cost V 4 bases and J 5 bases, with 9 bases left between them. The CDR3 contains 12 residues. Germline V lookup: CDR1 MDHEN, CDR2 SYDVKM. CDR3 residues: CASSSNTNEQYF. The CDR3 DNA reads as TGTGCCAGCAGTTCAAACACTAACGAGCAGTACTTC.